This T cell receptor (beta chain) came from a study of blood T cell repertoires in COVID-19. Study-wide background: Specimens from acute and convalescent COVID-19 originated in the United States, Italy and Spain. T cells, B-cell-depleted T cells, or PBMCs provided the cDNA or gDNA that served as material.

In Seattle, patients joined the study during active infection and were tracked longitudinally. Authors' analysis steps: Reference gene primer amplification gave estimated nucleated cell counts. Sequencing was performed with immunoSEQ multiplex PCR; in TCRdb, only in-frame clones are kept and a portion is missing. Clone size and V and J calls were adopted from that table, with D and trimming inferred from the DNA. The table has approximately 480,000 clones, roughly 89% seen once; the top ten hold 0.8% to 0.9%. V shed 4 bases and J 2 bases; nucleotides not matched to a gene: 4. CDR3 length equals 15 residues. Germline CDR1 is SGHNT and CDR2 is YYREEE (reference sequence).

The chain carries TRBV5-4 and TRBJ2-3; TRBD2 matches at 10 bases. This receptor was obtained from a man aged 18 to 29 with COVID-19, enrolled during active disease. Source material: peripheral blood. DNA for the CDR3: TGTGCCAGCAGCCTTAGCGGGGGGACCACAGATACGCAGTATTTT. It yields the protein CASSLSGGTTDTQYF.